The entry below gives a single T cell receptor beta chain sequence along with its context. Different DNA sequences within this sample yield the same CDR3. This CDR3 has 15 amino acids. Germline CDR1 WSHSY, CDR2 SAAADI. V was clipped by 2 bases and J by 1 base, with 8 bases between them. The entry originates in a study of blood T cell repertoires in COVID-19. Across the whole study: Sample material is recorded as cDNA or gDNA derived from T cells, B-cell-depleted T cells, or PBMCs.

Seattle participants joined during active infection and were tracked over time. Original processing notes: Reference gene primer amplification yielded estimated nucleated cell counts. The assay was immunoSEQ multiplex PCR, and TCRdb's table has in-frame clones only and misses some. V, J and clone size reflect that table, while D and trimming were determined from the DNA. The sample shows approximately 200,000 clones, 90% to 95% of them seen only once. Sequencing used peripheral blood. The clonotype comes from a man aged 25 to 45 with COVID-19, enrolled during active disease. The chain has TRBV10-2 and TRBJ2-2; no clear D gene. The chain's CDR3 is CASSEVAVNTGELFF. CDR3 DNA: TGCGCCAGCAGTGAGGTGGCAGTGAACACCGGGGAGCTGTTTTTT.